This T cell receptor (beta chain) was documented in a study of T cell repertoires in ileal Crohn's disease. About the research overall: At surgery, about 38% of patients smoked, with median disease duration 7.9 years.

Using immunoSEQ multiplex PCR, the repertoire was profiled, and TCRdb retains in-frame clones only, with some absent. The sample has around 7,400 clones, around 84% seen once; the top ten hold roughly 7.5%. The ends were cut back, 3 bases at V and 2 bases at J, with 8 bases in the middle. The CDR3 spans 13 residues. Germline V CDR1 and CDR2: LNHDA, SQIVND (reference sequence). Adults with ileal or ileocolonic Crohn's disease and an indication for resection were eligible. The chain is built from TRBV19 and TRBJ2-7; D gene uncertain. The material sequenced was ileal tissue. The receptor comes from an adult with Crohn's disease. In DNA, the CDR3 is TGTGCCAGTAGTATCACAGCCCCCTACGAGCAGTACTTC. Translating it yields CASSITAPYEQYF.